Shown below are 15 T cell receptor beta chains from a single sample sequenced in a study of molecular identifiers for immune sequencing clone quantification. TCRdb processed the PCR reads anew with MiXCR; each CDR3 protein has one entry. The sample lists fewer than 70,000 distinct CDR3 sequences, 15% to 20% occurring once. The specimen sequenced was naive CD8+ T cells from blood, with Jurkat cell RNA spiked in. The subset here: FACS-sorted CD8+CD4-CCR7+CD45RA+ naive T cells. These receptors came from a human donor in good health. Some libraries in this study had Jurkat cell RNA spiked in.

Regarding this clonotype: A read error may be the cause here, since a much bigger clone is one base away. V gene TRBV11-3 combines with J gene TRBJ2-2; a possible D gene is TRBD2 (6 bases). The CDR3 has 17 residues. The V gene lost 5 bases and the J gene lost 0 bases, with 16 bases spanning the gap. Germline V lookup: CDR1 SGHNT, CDR2 YENEEA. CDR3 protein: CASSVFEGGTNTGELFF. CDR3 bases: TGTGCCAGCAGCGTATTCGAGGGAGGAACGAACACCGGGGAGCTGTTTTTT.

There are many counts of this clonotype. This sequence joins TRBV27 and TRBJ2-7, with 9 bases that match TRBD1. From germline, CDR1 is MNHEY and CDR2 SMNVEV (reference sequence). This CDR3 contains 13 residues. Trimming removed 4 bases from V and 4 bases from J; junction bases left unmatched: 2. CDR3 nucleotide sequence: TGTGCCAGCAGTTCCGGACAGGGGTACGAGCAGTACTTC. Translated, it gives CASSSGQGYEQYF.

In its sample, this clonotype was seen many times. The CDR3 region is CSVLTTGFGEQFF. CDR3 DNA: TGCAGCGTCCTTACGACAGGGTTCGGTGAGCAGTTCTTC. This sequence joins TRBV29-1 and TRBJ2-1; 7 bases are shared with TRBD1. There are 13 residues in the CDR3. V lost 6 bases, J lost 9 bases, and 11 bases stayed unmatched. CDR1 is SQVTM, CDR2 ANQGSEA, per germline.

The chain joins TRBV28 to TRBJ2-7; D unresolved. The CDR3 covers 11 residues. Trimming removed 6 bases from V and 2 bases from J, with 5 bases in between. Germline assignment: CDR1 MDHEN and CDR2 SYDVKM. CDR3 loop: CASRGPYEQYF. As DNA, the CDR3 is TGTGCCAGCAGAGGACCCTACGAGCAGTACTTC.

This clonotype was counted ten times or more. J is TRBJ2-7 and V is TRBV9; 7 bases match TRBD2. Germline values: CDR1 SGDLS, CDR2 YYNGEE. The CDR3 has 15 amino acids. V lost 2 bases to trimming and J lost 4 bases; unmatched junction nucleotides: 9. The CDR3 coding sequence is TGTGCCAGCAGCGTGGGGGGGGTTGCGAGTTACGAGCAGTACTTC. This translates into CASSVGGVASYEQYF.

This clonotype showed up many times. V usage is TRBV7-2 and J usage is TRBJ2-7, with D possibly being TRBD1 (5 bases). Germline V gene sequence: CDR1 SGHTA, CDR2 FQGNSA. The CDR3 spans 16 residues. V was pared by 5 bases and J by 0 bases, with 17 bases between. The CDR3 loop reads CASSPVGAESSYEQYF. In DNA, the CDR3 is TGTGCCAGCAGCCCAGTAGGGGCGGAAAGCTCCTACGAGCAGTACTTC.

This clonotype appeared many times. This sequence joins TRBV7-9 and TRBJ2-3, with D perhaps assigned TRBD1 or TRBD2 (5 bases each). The germline V gene has CDR1 SEHNR and CDR2 FQNEAQ (reference sequence). Trimming took off 1 base at V and 2 bases at J, with 10 bases between the two ends. The CDR3 is made up of 15 amino acids. CDR3 loop: CASSLGQGPTDTQYF. CDR3 nucleotides: TGTGCCAGCAGCTTAGGGCAGGGACCCACAGATACGCAGTATTTT.

Ten or more counts support this clonotype. The chain combines TRBV29-1 with TRBJ1-3, with D uncertain. The CDR3 sequence is 14 residues long. V was shortened by 6 bases and J by 2 bases, with 14 bases between the two germline ends. Germline V gives CDR1 SQVTM, CDR2 ANQGSEA. The CDR3 nucleotides read TGCAGCGTAGACCCCCTAGCTGCTGGAAACACCATATATTTT. It translates to CSVDPLAAGNTIYF.

This clonotype has a count of ten or more. This chain links TRBV2 with TRBJ2-5, with a tentative D call TRBD1 (6 bases). The CDR3 spans 20 residues. CDR1 and CDR2 (germline): SNHLY, FYNNEI. The V and J ends lost 1 base and 8 bases respectively, with 32 bases between them. The CDR3 DNA sequence: TGTGCCAGCAGTGAAGGACATCCGTTTGGGACGGCGGGCCCCAGGGGTACCCAGTACTTC. Residues: CASSEGHPFGTAGPRGTQYF.

As concerns this clonotype: Germline is not matched at one junction end, which may reflect a read error. This rearrangement joins TRBV20-1 to TRBJ1-3, with D hard to call. The germline gives CDR1 DFQATT, CDR2 SNEGSKA (reference sequence). The CDR3 has 17 residues. The CDR3 DNA follows: TGCAGTGCTAGAGATACCTTGGCACCAAACTCTGGAAGCACCATATATTTT. Protein product: CSARDTLAPNSGSTIYF.

This clonotype was observed at least ten times. The chain joins TRBV7-6 to TRBJ2-3, with D unresolved. Germline V gene data show CDR1 as SGHVS and CDR2 as FNYEAQ. CDR3 length: 13 amino acids. V lost 1 base to trimming and J lost 0 bases, with 2 bases between them. The DNA for the CDR3 is TGTGCCAGCAGCTTAGAGAGCACAGATACGCAGTATTTT. Protein sequence: CASSLESTDTQYF.

Ten or more counts support this clonotype. The chain recombines TRBV3-1 with TRBJ2-2; 7 nucleotides align to TRBD2. V gave up 10 bases and J gave up 1 base; unmatched junction bases: 12. Germline-derived CDR1 and CDR2 are LGHDT and YNNKEL (reference sequence). This CDR3 comprises 16 residues. The CDR3 region is CATRSGLVLNTGELFF. CDR3 coding DNA: TGTGCCACCAGAAGCGGACTAGTCCTGAACACCGGGGAGCTGTTTTTT.

This clonotype was seen only a few times. V is TRBV5-8 and J is TRBJ2-1; 7 positions agree with TRBD1. This CDR3 is 16 amino acids long. Germline CDR1 and CDR2: SGHTS and YDEGEE. The V and J ends lost 3 bases and 2 bases, in that order; junction bases with no gene match: 8. This CDR3 is CASSSLDRAPYNEQFF. DNA for the CDR3: TGTGCCAGCAGCTCATTAGACAGGGCACCCTACAATGAGCAGTTCTTC.

This clonotype was counted at least ten times. V is TRBV11-2 and J is TRBJ2-4, with D unclear. The V end lost 3 bases, the J end lost 7 bases, and 13 bases lay between the germline ends. The CDR3 runs 14 residues. The germline gives CDR1 SGHAT, CDR2 FQNNGV. The CDR3 DNA is TGTGCCAGCAGCTTTAATGGGCGAGGTAACATTCAGTACTTC. The encoded protein is CASSFNGRGNIQYF.

The gene calls are TRBV7-3 and TRBJ2-3; D is unresolved. The length of the CDR3 is 15 residues. Germline V gives CDR1 SGHTA, CDR2 FQGTGA. Trimming took 1 base from V and 0 from J, leaving 8 bases between them. CDR3 region: CASSLSGYSTDTQYF. CDR3 sequence (DNA): TGTGCCAGCAGCTTAAGCGGCTATAGCACAGATACGCAGTATTTT.